This T cell receptor beta chain is drawn from a study of T cell repertoires in cytomegalovirus infection. TCRdb recomputed calls from the reads with MiXCR, one row per CDR3 protein. The table includes fewer than 550,000 distinct CDR3 sequences, approximately 16% detected once. This clonotype was counted at least ten times. V was shortened by 3 bases and J by 6 bases, with 9 bases between the two germline ends. CDR3 length: 13 residues. The chain recombines TRBV12-3 or TRBV12-4 with TRBJ2-1; D gene uncertain. This TCR was recovered from a human donor in good health (CMV status not recorded). Some clones in this sample may be carry-over from other donors' samples. The source material was CD8+ T cells from PBMCs. The CDR3 is CASSLGRANEQFF. Here the CDR3 DNA reads TGTGCCAGCAGTTTGGGCCGCGCCAATGAGCAGTTCTTC.